These 30 T cell receptor beta chains came from one sample sequenced in a study of lymphopenia after photon versus proton radiotherapy. This table comes from immunoSEQ multiplex PCR, and its TCRdb copy is limited to in-frame clones, with some not included. The table records about 25,000 clones, 87% of them present only once. The source was peripheral blood, collected from a patient treated with photon-based radiotherapy. The receptors derive from a man aged 50 or older with gastric cancer.

The chain employs TRBV5-4 and TRBJ2-1, with a weak D call TRBD2 (5 bases). Germline CDR1 is SGHNT and CDR2 is YYREEE (reference sequence). The CDR3 is 13 amino acids. V was clipped by 0 bases and J by 9 bases, with 10 bases between them. The CDR3 DNA reads as TGTGCCAGCAGCTTGGCCCGAGGGAGTGAGCAGTTCTTC. It yields the protein CASSLARGSEQFF.

This clone is judged medium-sized. The chain recombines TRBV11-1 with TRBJ2-7, with 12 positions matching TRBD2. Germline-derived CDR1 and CDR2 are SGHAT and FQDESV (reference sequence). V lost 1 base, J lost 5 bases, and 3 bases stayed unmatched. The CDR3 loop spans 15 amino acids. CDR3 in DNA: TGTGCCAGCAGCTTAGGACTAGCGGGGGCGGACGAGCAGTACGTC. It encodes CASSLGLAGADEQYV.

As DNA, the CDR3 is TGCGCCAGCAGCCCGGGGGACAGGTCGTCGGAGCAGTTCTTC. This encodes CASSPGDRSSEQFF. J is TRBJ2-1 and V is TRBV5-1; 8 positions match TRBD1. Germline assignment: CDR1 SGHRS and CDR2 YFSETQ. V lost 4 bases to trimming and J lost 10 bases; unmatched junction nucleotides: 10. The CDR3 is made up of 14 amino acids. Complete variable domain (other parts from reference TRBV5-1 and TRBJ2-1): KAGVTQTPRYLIKTRGQQVTLSCSPISGHRSVSWYQQTPGQGLQFLFEYFSETQRNKGNFPGRFSGRQFSNSRSEMNVSTLELGDSALYLCASSPGDRSSEQFFGPGTRLTVL.

This chain joins TRBV6-5 and TRBJ2-3; TRBD2 matches 10 bases. V lost 2 bases and J lost 6; bases outside the gene matches: 5. Germline loops: CDR1 MNHEY, CDR2 SVGAGI. The length of the CDR3 is 15 residues. The CDR3 loop is CASSYQGLATDTQYF. The CDR3 DNA sequence: TGTGCCAGCAGTTACCAGGGACTAGCGACGGATACGCAGTATTTT.

V gene TRBV7-8 combines with J gene TRBJ1-1, with 7 bases lining up with TRBD1. Germline CDR1 is SGHVS and CDR2 is FQNEAQ. The J segment lost 11 bases and the V segment lost 5 bases, leaving 17 bases of the junction unmatched. The CDR3 runs to 15 residues. In nucleotides, the CDR3 is TGTGCCAGCAGCCCACCCCGGACAGGTAGAGGATCGGCTTTCTTT. It translates to CASSPPRTGRGSAFF.

The chain couples TRBV19 to TRBJ2-1; 12 nucleotides line up with TRBD2. With V trimmed by 10 bases and J by 4 bases, 2 bases remained unmatched. The CDR3 has 13 residues. Per the germline V gene, CDR1 is LNHDA and CDR2 is SQIVND (reference sequence). CDR3 nucleotide sequence: TGTGCCACCCTAGCGGGGGGGTACAATGAGCAGTTCTTC. Amino acids: CATLAGGYNEQFF.

The rearrangement uses TRBV5-1 and TRBJ2-3; maybe TRBD1 (5 bases). This CDR3 is built from 14 residues. Trimming stripped 1 base from V and 8 bases from J, with 14 bases between. CDR1 is SGHRS, CDR2 YFSETQ, per germline. The CDR3 spells CASSLLDTLGTQYF. CDR3 DNA sequence: TGCGCCAGCAGCTTGTTGGACACTTTAGGTACGCAGTATTTT.

This clone was seen a few times. The chain employs TRBV11-1 and TRBJ2-2, with D possibly TRBD1 on 6 matching bases. V lost 4 bases, J lost 1 base, and 16 bases lay in between. CDR3 size: 17 residues. Per germline, CDR1 SGHAT and CDR2 FQDESV (reference sequence). This CDR3 is CASSSLTGSGNTGELFF. In nucleotides, the CDR3 is TGTGCCAGCAGCTCATTAACAGGGAGTGGGAACACCGGGGAGCTGTTTTTT.

This clone was counted only a few times. The chain employs TRBV2 and TRBJ1-5; D might be TRBD1 (6 bases). CDR1 and CDR2 from the germline V gene are SNHLY and FYNNEI. The CDR3 spans 13 residues. V shed 7 bases and J shed 3 bases, with 10 bases lying between them. CDR3 amino acids: CASTGHINQPQHF. The CDR3 nucleotides are TGTGCCAGCACGGGACACATCAATCAGCCCCAGCATTTT.

This chain joins TRBV7-6 and TRBJ2-1; D could derive from TRBD1 or TRBD2 (5 bases each). V gave up 3 bases and J gave up 8 bases, with 14 bases separating them. The CDR3 is made up of 14 amino acids. Germline V gene data show CDR1 as SGHVS and CDR2 as FNYEAQ. The CDR3 DNA reads TGTGCCAGCAGCTTTACGGTCCGAGGGGATGAGCAGTTCTTC. Translation gives CASSFTVRGDEQFF.

This sequence joins TRBV5-1 and TRBJ1-5; D is unclear. CDR1 SGHRS and CDR2 YFSETQ come from the germline V gene. This CDR3 is built from 15 residues. Trimming took off 0 bases at V and 5 bases at J, with 12 bases between the two ends. CDR3 region: CASSLDLGRDQPQHF. CDR3 nucleotide sequence: TGCGCCAGCAGCTTGGACCTAGGGCGCGATCAGCCCCAGCATTTT.

The rearrangement links TRBV11-2 to TRBJ2-3; D remains ambiguous. This CDR3 is built from 14 residues. Trimming pared 1 base from V and 2 bases from J, leaving 7 bases between. The germline CDR1 and CDR2 sequences are SGHAT and FQNNGV. The CDR3 region has the DNA TGTGCCAGCAGCTTAGGCCTTCACACAGATACGCAGTATTTT. Protein sequence: CASSLGLHTDTQYF.

The V and J genes are TRBV5-8 and TRBJ2-3, with D possibly being TRBD1 or TRBD2 (5 bases each). Deletions cut 1 base from V and 6 bases from J, with 15 bases between. The CDR3 length is 15 residues. Germline CDR1 SGHTS, CDR2 YDEGEE. DNA for the CDR3: TGTGCCAGCAGCTTGCAGGGACCACCTCCCGATACGCAGTATTTT. Its protein is CASSLQGPPPDTQYF.

The gene calls are TRBV7-2 and TRBJ2-3, with TRBD2 as a possible D gene (6 bases). Germline CDR1 and CDR2: SGHTA and FQGNSA. The CDR3 runs to 12 residues. V dropped 3 bases and J dropped 7 bases, with 8 bases sitting between them. CDR3 DNA sequence: TGTGCCAGCAGCTTTAGCGGCCATACGCAGTATTTT. It is translated as CASSFSGHTQYF.

In nucleotides, the CDR3 is TGTGCCAGCACCCAAGTGCGTTCCTACGAGCAGTACGTC. It yields the protein CASTQVRSYEQYV. The V call is TRBV2, the J call TRBJ2-7; no clear D. CDR3 size: 13 residues. The V gene lost 7 bases and the J gene lost 1 base, with 11 bases spanning the gap. Germline values: CDR1 SNHLY, CDR2 FYNNEI.

This clone has a single count. This sequence joins TRBV6-5 and TRBJ1-4; D is uncertain. CDR1 and CDR2 from the germline V gene are MNHEY and SVGAGI. The CDR3 runs 12 residues. Trimming took off 7 bases at V and 2 bases at J, with 5 bases between the two ends. CDR3 nucleotide sequence: TGTGCCAGCATGGGCACTAATGAAAAACTGTTTTTT. Translating it yields CASMGTNEKLFF.

This clone turned up a few times. V gene TRBV27 combines with J gene TRBJ1-2; the D is unclear. V was cut by 7 bases and J by 0 bases, with 12 bases left in between. This CDR3 is 14 amino acids long. CDR1 MNHEY and CDR2 SMNVEV come from the germline V gene (reference sequence). The CDR3 region is CASTPAGANYGYTF. CDR3 DNA sequence: TGTGCCAGCACCCCCGCAGGAGCTAACTATGGCTACACCTTC.

The chain carries TRBV25-1 and TRBJ2-7, with 7 bases lining up with TRBD1. CDR1 and CDR2 from the germline V gene are MGHDK and SYGVNS. CDR3 length: 17 amino acids. The junction had 13 bases not matched to a gene; V was cut back by 3 bases and J by 2 bases. The chain's CDR3 is CASSDRDSGRQTYEQYV. The CDR3 nucleotides are TGTGCCAGCAGTGACCGGGACAGTGGACGCCAGACCTACGAGCAGTACGTC.

The gene calls are TRBV9 and TRBJ2-2, with D possibly matching TRBD1 (6 bases). The CDR3 covers 16 residues. Trimming cost V 0 bases and J 0 bases, with 9 bases left between them. Germline CDR1 is SGDLS and CDR2 is YYNGEE. In DNA, the CDR3 is TGTGCCAGCAGCGTAGATGGGACACCGAACACCGGGGAGCTGTTTTTT. This codes for CASSVDGTPNTGELFF.

The chain links TRBV7-6 to TRBJ2-1; TRBD2 aligns across 13 bases. V lost 1 base, J lost 13 bases, and 7 bases stayed unmatched. The CDR3 loop spans 15 amino acids. CDR1 SGHVS and CDR2 FNYEAQ come from the germline V gene. DNA for the CDR3: TGTGCCAGCAGCTTAGGACTAGCGGGGGGCCCGTCCCAGTTCTTC. Encoded protein: CASSLGLAGGPSQFF.

This chain links TRBV7-9 with TRBJ1-4, with a tentative D call TRBD1 (6 bases). The length of the CDR3 is 15 residues. From germline, CDR1 is SEHNR and CDR2 FQNEAQ (reference sequence). Between the trimmed V and J ends, which lost 11 bases and 1 base, there was a span of 17 bases. Here the CDR3 DNA reads TGTGCCTCCAACCAGGGGCAGGGAACTAATGAAAAACTGTTTTTT. Its translation: CASNQGQGTNEKLFF.

The chain joins TRBV4-1 to TRBJ1-2; TRBD1 agrees at 11 bases. CDR3 length equals 15 residues. Germline-derived CDR1 and CDR2 are MGHRA and YSYEKL. The J segment lost 8 bases and the V segment lost 4 bases, leaving 9 bases of the junction unmatched. Here the CDR3 reads CASSLQLDRGLGYTF. CDR3 nucleotides: TGCGCCAGCAGCCTCCAACTGGACAGGGGGCTAGGCTACACCTTC.

The J gene is TRBJ2-3, the V gene TRBV5-8; possibly TRBD1 or TRBD2 for D (5 bases each). This CDR3 has 13 residues. Trimming took 6 bases from V and 2 from J, leaving 10 bases between them. Germline values: CDR1 SGHTS, CDR2 YDEGEE. DNA of the CDR3: TGTGCCAGCAAGTGGGGGACCACAGATACGCAGTATTTT. Its translation is CASKWGTTDTQYF. Based on the CDR3 plus reference TRBV5-8 and TRBJ2-3, the full variable domain is EAGVTQSPTHLIKTRGQQATLRCSPISGHTSVYWYQQALGLGLQFLLWYDEGEERNRGNFPPRFSGRQFPNYSSELNVNALELEDSALYLCASKWGTTDTQYFGPGTRLTVL.

This clone was observed once. V usage is TRBV30 and J usage is TRBJ2-5; 8 bases align to TRBD1. The germline V gene has CDR1 GTSNPN and CDR2 SVGIG (reference sequence). This CDR3 spans 13 amino acids. Unmatched junction bases numbered 3, after V lost 2 bases and J lost 4 bases. CDR3 coding DNA: TGTGCCTGGAGTAAAGACAGGGGAGAGACCCAGTACTTC. It is translated as CAWSKDRGETQYF.

In DNA, the CDR3 is TGCGCCAGCAGCCAAGTGGGACAGGGGGAAAAACTGTTTTTT. This codes for CASSQVGQGEKLFF. The rearrangement links TRBV4-1 to TRBJ1-4, with 10 bases matching TRBD1. The CDR3 is 14 residues long. The J segment lost 8 bases and the V segment lost 1 base, leaving 1 base of the junction unmatched. The germline gives CDR1 MGHRA, CDR2 YSYEKL.

V is TRBV19 and J is TRBJ1-1, with D tentatively TRBD1 (6 bases). Germline CDR1 LNHDA, CDR2 SQIVND (reference sequence). The V end was cut by 5 bases, the J end by 0 bases, with 13 bases between. The CDR3 has 15 residues. The CDR3 here is CASSQDRDMNTEAFF. CDR3 nucleotides: TGTGCCAGTAGTCAAGACCGGGACATGAACACTGAAGCTTTCTTT. The full variable domain, rest sourced from reference TRBV19 and TRBJ1-1, is DGGITQSPKYLFRKEGQNVTLSCEQNLNHDAMYWYRQDPGQGLRLIYYSQIVNDFQKGDIAEGYSVSREKKESFPLTVTSAQKNPTAFYLCASSQDRDMNTEAFFGQGTRLTVV.

The V and J genes are TRBV6-6 and TRBJ2-2; 11 bases match TRBD2. Germline trimming cut 6 bases from V and 3 bases from J; bases unmatched to any gene: 6. The CDR3 contains 16 residues. CDR1 and CDR2 (germline): MNHNY, SVGAGI (reference sequence). The DNA of the CDR3 is TGTGCCAGCAGGAGACCGGGACTAGCGGACACCGGGGAGCTGTTTTTT. It encodes CASRRPGLADTGELFF.

V and J are TRBV5-1 and TRBJ2-7, with 9 bases fitting TRBD1. V dropped 2 bases and J dropped 2; count of bases not matched to a gene: 2. The CDR3 extends over 14 amino acids. Germline V gene data show CDR1 as SGHRS and CDR2 as YFSETQ. The CDR3 reads CASSLQGAAYEQYF. The CDR3 DNA reads as TGCGCCAGCAGCTTACAGGGGGCAGCCTACGAGCAGTACTTC. The variable domain in full, completed from reference TRBV5-1 and TRBJ2-7, reads KAGVTQTPRYLIKTRGQQVTLSCSPISGHRSVSWYQQTPGQGLQFLFEYFSETQRNKGNFPGRFSGRQFSNSRSEMNVSTLELGDSALYLCASSLQGAAYEQYFGPGTRLTVT.

V usage is TRBV6-6 and J usage is TRBJ2-7; TRBD1 matches at 9 bases. This CDR3 is built from 15 residues. V lost 6 bases, J lost 3 bases, and 9 bases stayed unmatched. CDR1 MNHNY and CDR2 SVGAGI come from the germline V gene (reference sequence). In DNA form, the CDR3 reads TGTGCCAGCAGCCCGGGACAGGGAACAATCTACGAGCAGTACGTC. Protein: CASSPGQGTIYEQYV.

The chain combines TRBV2 with TRBJ2-1, with D perhaps TRBD1 or TRBD2 (5 bases each). Trimming took 6 bases from V and 5 from J, leaving 14 bases between them. This CDR3 is built from 14 residues. CDR1 and CDR2 (germline): SNHLY, FYNNEI. The CDR3 reads CASRITGTHNEQFF. The CDR3 coding sequence is TGTGCCAGCAGGATTACCGGGACCCACAATGAGCAGTTCTTC.